The entry below describes one T cell receptor (beta chain). Its target is not known. This sample is drawn from a study of cytomegalovirus exposure and HLA in healthy donors. Study in general: An earlier analysis found 110 million or so unique TCR beta sequences from approximately 190 million T cells.

PCR used 60 Vbeta primers and 13 Jbeta primers. Method: immunoSEQ multiplex PCR; TCRdb's copy keeps in-frame clones and lacks some. The table has 200,000 or so clones, about 80% seen once; the top ten hold about 2%. Broader study findings: Within an earlier analysis, most TCR beta V segments proved productive either about 90% or about 30% of the time.

The CDR3 runs to 13 residues. V trimming: 2 bases; J trimming: 5 bases; junction bases outside the gene matches: 5. Germline assignment: CDR1 GTSNPN and CDR2 SVGIG (reference sequence). This chain connects TRBV30 to TRBJ1-1, with 7 bases matching TRBD1. The receptor's source is a woman between 18 and 30 years old in good health and CMV-seropositive. Sample: PBMCs. DNA of the CDR3: TGTGCCTGGAGTTCCTACAGGGGAACTGAAGCTTTCTTT. This translates into CAWSSYRGTEAFF. The entire variable domain, with the rest obtained from reference TRBV30 and TRBJ1-1, is as follows: SQTIHQWPATLVQPVGSPLSLECTVEGTSNPNLYWYRQAAGRGLQLLFYSVGIGQISSEVPQNLSASRPQDRQFILSSKKLLLSDSGFYLCAWSSYRGTEAFFGQGTRLTVV.